The 10 T cell receptor beta chains below were found in one sample sequenced in a study of post-analysis software for immune sequencing data. Their antigens are not known. Unique molecular identifiers tagged the TCR beta cDNA libraries. TCRdb ran MiXCR on the PCR reads and lists one entry per CDR3 protein. Of over 300,000 distinct CDR3 sequences in the sample, 30% to 45% were seen once. General study findings and limits: TRBV5-6, TRBV5-1 and TRBV20-1 belonged to a set of about 5 TRBV segments that were more frequent in patients than controls.

The sample consisted of blood. Receptors were obtained from a girl aged 5-17 years with multiple sclerosis.

The genes are TRBV11-2 and TRBJ1-5; no definite D call. Trimming shortened V by 0 bases and J by 3 bases, and 9 bases separated the two germline ends. CDR3 length equals 15 residues. Germline CDR1 and CDR2: SGHAT and FQNNGV. The DNA for the CDR3 is TGTGCCAGCAGCTTAGAAATGGGCGCCAATCAGCCCCAGCATTTT. Translation gives CASSLEMGANQPQHF.

This clonotype was counted only a few times. V gene TRBV5-4 combines with J gene TRBJ2-5, with D possibly TRBD1 on 5 matching bases. With 3 bases removed from V and 3 bases from J, the gap between germline ends came to 15 bases. The CDR3 is made up of 15 amino acids. CDR1 is SGHNT and CDR2 is YYREEE in the germline V gene (reference sequence). Written as DNA, the CDR3 is TGTGCCAGCAGCTACCTGGTCAGCAGGGAAGAGACCCAGTACTTC. Amino acid sequence: CASSYLVSREETQYF.

The DNA of the CDR3 is TGTGCCAGCAGCCAACGTCTCGAGGTTATCTCCTACAATGAGCAGTTCTTC. It specifies CASSQRLEVISYNEQFF. The V call is TRBV3-1, the J call TRBJ2-1; D call uncertain. The CDR3 sequence is 17 residues long. V dropped 2 bases and J dropped 0 bases, with 14 bases sitting between them. The germline V gene has CDR1 LGHDT and CDR2 YNNKEL (reference sequence).

This clonotype was seen a handful of times. The genes are TRBV7-3 and TRBJ2-2; D is perhaps TRBD1 (5 bases). Germline V gene data show CDR1 as SGHTA and CDR2 as FQGTGA. The CDR3 covers 14 residues. The V end lost 5 bases, the J end lost 5 bases, and 12 bases lay between the germline ends. The CDR3 is CASSLGAYTGELFF. The CDR3 coding sequence is TGTGCCAGCAGCCTAGGGGCATATACCGGGGAGCTGTTTTTT.

This clonotype was counted only a few times. This chain uses TRBV5-6 with TRBJ1-1; D remains unclear. Trimming took 6 bases from V and 2 from J, leaving 17 bases between them. The CDR3 spans 15 residues. In germline, CDR1 is SGHDT, CDR2 YYEEEE. Here the CDR3 DNA reads TGTGCCAGCATCCCCTCGCGTGGCTATAACACTGAAGCTTTCTTT. As protein: CASIPSRGYNTEAFF.

This clonotype was seen ten or more times. The J gene is TRBJ1-2, the V gene TRBV6-5; 7 bases map to TRBD1. The trim removed 5 bases at V and 8 bases at J, leaving 11 bases unmatched. Germline CDR1 reads MNHEY; CDR2 reads SVGAGI. This CDR3 is built from 14 residues. The CDR3 DNA is TGTGCCAGCAGTAACCTCCAGGGGGATAGAGGCTACACCTTC. This translates into CASSNLQGDRGYTF.

This clonotype showed up just a few times. The chain employs TRBV6-5 and TRBJ1-5, with no clear D. CDR1 and CDR2 from the germline V gene are MNHEY and SVGAGI. V shed 4 bases and J shed 6 bases, with 10 bases lying between them. This CDR3 has 13 amino acids. The CDR3 here is CASSFGMGQPQHF. The CDR3 nucleotides read TGTGCCAGCAGTTTTGGGATGGGTCAGCCCCAGCATTTT.

This clonotype appeared a few times. The rearrangement links TRBV6-1 to TRBJ2-1, with TRBD2 identical over 12 bases. CDR1 MNHNS and CDR2 SASEGT come from the germline V gene. CDR3 length: 16 residues. J lost 8 bases, V lost 5 bases, and 10 bases had no gene match. The CDR3 region is CASSTTSGGPAYEQFF. CDR3 coding DNA: TGTGCCAGCAGTACGACTAGCGGGGGCCCTGCGTATGAGCAGTTCTTC.

In this sample, this clonotype turned up a few times. This chain connects TRBV7-2 to TRBJ1-5, with 11 bases that match TRBD1. Germline CDR1 and CDR2: SGHTA and FQGNSA. J lost 5 bases, V lost 5 bases, and 8 bases had no gene match. There are 16 residues in the CDR3. The CDR3 sequence: CASSIEGQGGYQPQHF. The CDR3 DNA sequence: TGTGCCAGCAGCATAGAGGGACAGGGGGGGTATCAGCCCCAGCATTTT.

The V gene is TRBV29-1, the J gene TRBJ1-2; D ambiguous. The CDR3 is made up of 13 amino acids. Germline V gene data show CDR1 as SQVTM and CDR2 as ANQGSEA. V gave up 2 bases and J gave up 11 bases, with 18 bases separating them. CDR3 sequence reads: CSVEPYGGVGYTF. As DNA, the CDR3 is TGCAGCGTTGAACCATACGGCGGAGTTGGTTACACCTTC.